Following are 7 T cell receptor beta chains from one sample sequenced in a study of OX40 agonist ivuxolimab in advanced cancers. Sequenced by immunoSEQ multiplex PCR; TCRdb stores in-frame clones only, minus some. The repertoire includes tens of thousands of clones, about 81% of them detected once, and less than 25% sits in the top ten. Material: CD4+ or CD8+ T cells sorted from blood, obtained in a trial of the OX40 agonist ivuxolimab. These receptors were obtained from an adult with an advanced solid tumor such as melanoma, head and neck, liver or kidney cancer.

The chain links TRBV6-6 to TRBJ1-4; D perhaps matches TRBD1 (5 bases). Germline V gene sequence: CDR1 MNHNY, CDR2 SVGAGI (reference sequence). The V and J ends lost 6 bases and 0 bases respectively, with 8 bases between them. The CDR3 extends over 14 amino acids. This CDR3 reads CASRPTATNEKLFF. Here the CDR3 DNA reads TGTGCCAGCAGACCGACAGCAACTAATGAAAAACTGTTTTTT.

V and J are TRBV25-1 and TRBJ1-2, with 7 positions matching TRBD1. The CDR3 has 14 residues. Unmatched junction bases numbered 1, after V lost 1 base and J lost 2 bases. Germline V lookup: CDR1 MGHDK, CDR2 SYGVNS. CDR3 DNA: TGTGCCAGCAGTGAATGGGACAGAAACTATGGCTACACCTTC. Protein: CASSEWDRNYGYTF.

J is TRBJ1-2 and V is TRBV2; D gene ambiguous. Germline assignment: CDR1 SNHLY and CDR2 FYNNEI. Deletions cut 2 bases from V and 5 bases from J, with 21 bases between. There are 17 residues in the CDR3. Here the CDR3 reads CASSEFRGPAEPYGYTF. The CDR3 coding sequence is TGTGCCAGCAGTGAATTTCGTGGGCCGGCGGAACCGTATGGCTACACCTTC.

CDR3 residues: CASSYAGGSYNSPLHF. CDR3 in DNA: TGTGCCAGCAGTTACGCTGGAGGGTCCTATAATTCACCCCTCCACTTT. This chain connects TRBV6-5 to TRBJ1-6; D unresolved. Per the germline V gene, CDR1 is MNHEY and CDR2 is SVGAGI. The ends were cut back, 2 bases at V and 1 base at J, with 9 bases in the middle. This CDR3 is built from 16 residues.

V and J are TRBV30 and TRBJ1-2; TRBD1 agrees at 8 bases. Germline CDR1 reads GTSNPN; CDR2 reads SVGIG (reference sequence). V lost 3 bases, J lost 6 bases, and 6 bases stayed unmatched. The CDR3 runs to 13 residues. The CDR3, as DNA: TGTGCCTGGAGCCTCGGACAGGGAGATGGCTACACCTTC. Translation: CAWSLGQGDGYTF. Filled out from reference TRBV30 and TRBJ1-2, the complete variable domain reads SQTIHQWPATLVQPVGSPLSLECTVEGTSNPNLYWYRQAAGRGLQLLFYSVGIGQISSEVPQNLSASRPQDRQFILSSKKLLLSDSGFYLCAWSLGQGDGYTFGSGTRLTVV.

V gene TRBV15 combines with J gene TRBJ1-4; a weak D match, TRBD1 (5 bases). This CDR3 is 15 amino acids long. CDR1 and CDR2 from the germline V gene are LNHNV and YYDKDF (reference sequence). V shed 1 base and J shed 6 bases, with 12 bases lying between them. CDR3 sequence (DNA): TGTGCCACCAGCAGAGCGCGCAGGGTCGATGAAAAACTGTTTTTT. It is translated as CATSRARRVDEKLFF.

The chain employs TRBV18 and TRBJ2-5; D is perhaps TRBD2 (6 bases). Germline CDR1 reads KGHSH; CDR2 reads LQKENI. CDR3 length: 12 residues. V lost 2 bases and J 7 bases, leaving 8 bases between the germline ends. CDR3 in amino acids: CASSPDGGTQYF. For the CDR3, the DNA is TGTGCCAGCTCACCAGACGGGGGGACCCAGTACTTC.